This T cell receptor beta chain was retrieved from a study of cytomegalovirus exposure and HLA in healthy donors. In regard to this clone: Its antigen is unidentified.

Study-wide results and limits: The sole available immune exposure information was CMV serostatus. TCR beta chains numbering 164 were designated cytomegalovirus-associated.

Both 60 Vbeta primers and 13 Jbeta primers went into the PCR. Here immunoSEQ multiplex PCR was the method, and the copy in TCRdb shows in-frame clones only, minus some. The sample contains under 100,000 clones, around three quarters of which appear only once. Trimming took 4 bases from V and 3 from J, leaving 10 bases between them. The CDR3 runs 13 residues. Germline loops: CDR1 SGHRS, CDR2 YFSETQ. The clonotype was recovered from a woman in her 50s in good health and CMV-seropositive. The sequenced sample consisted of PBMCs. This rearrangement joins TRBV5-1 to TRBJ2-5, with D possibly TRBD1 on 6 matching bases. The CDR3 loop reads CASSLRTEETQYF. CDR3 bases: TGCGCCAGCAGCCTGCGGACAGAAGAGACCCAGTACTTC.